This is a list of T cell receptor beta chains from one sample in a study of T cell changes during pregnancy in multiple sclerosis. The data were produced by immunoSEQ multiplex PCR, yet TCRdb's version contains in-frame clones alone and is incomplete. The sample includes 35,000 to 40,000 clones, roughly 90% seen only once; the top ten take about 5.5%. The sample consisted of CD8+ T cells from peripheral blood mononuclear cells, taken in the third trimester of pregnancy. Receptors originate from a female donor with multiple sclerosis, enrolled in a pregnancy study. The CDR3 runs from the conserved cysteine through the conserved F or W. The D gene is left open where the match is weak. A clone size is listed for some rows: how often the clone was seen (once, few, many), or a class if it is expanded.

v_gene: TRBV6-6; d_gene: NA; j_gene: TRBJ2-1; abundance: NA; CDR3nt: TGTGCCAGCAGTGGCGGGACCACAAATGAGCAGTTCTTC; CDR3aa: CASSGGTTNEQFF
v_gene: TRBV4-3; d_gene: NA; j_gene: TRBJ2-1; abundance: NA; CDR3nt: TGCGCCAGCAGAGACGGTTCTAGCTCCTACAATGAGCAGTTCTTC; CDR3aa: CASRDGSSSYNEQFF
v_gene: TRBV5-6; d_gene: TRBD2; j_gene: TRBJ2-7; abundance: NA; CDR3nt: TGTGCCAGCAGCAAGCCGGGACTAGTCGAATACGAGCAGTACTTC; CDR3aa: CASSKPGLVEYEQYF
v_gene: TRBV4-3; d_gene: NA; j_gene: TRBJ2-1; abundance: once; CDR3nt: TGCGCCAGCAGCCCGTCCCCAGGCCTATACGAGCAGTTCTTC; CDR3aa: CASSPSPGLYEQFF
v_gene: TRBV7-8; d_gene: TRBD2; j_gene: TRBJ2-5; abundance: NA; CDR3nt: TGTGCCAGCAGCTTAGAGGGACTAGCGGGAGTTGGGCAAGAGACCCAGTACTTC; CDR3aa: CASSLEGLAGVGQETQYF
v_gene: TRBV4-1; d_gene: NA; j_gene: TRBJ2-7; abundance: NA; CDR3nt: TGCGCCAGCAGCCCCTCACAGTCTGGGGCTTACGAGCAGTACTTC; CDR3aa: CASSPSQSGAYEQYF
v_gene: TRBV28; d_gene: NA; j_gene: TRBJ2-3; abundance: NA; CDR3nt: TGTGCCAGCAGCCCCACAGGAGAGAGCACAGATACGCAGTATTTT; CDR3aa: CASSPTGESTDTQYF
v_gene: TRBV19; d_gene: TRBD2; j_gene: TRBJ2-1; abundance: NA; CDR3nt: TGTGCCAGTAGTATACCCCTACTAGCGGGGGGATACAATGAGCAGTTCTTC; CDR3aa: CASSIPLLAGGYNEQFF
v_gene: TRBV12-5; d_gene: TRBD1; j_gene: TRBJ2-7; abundance: NA; CDR3nt: TGTGCTAGTGGATCCGGGACAGGGATGCGGGAGCAGTACTTC; CDR3aa: CASGSGTGMREQYF
v_gene: TRBV6-5; d_gene: NA; j_gene: TRBJ2-3; abundance: once; CDR3nt: TGTGCCAGCAGTTACTTCTCCACAGATACGCAGTATTTT; CDR3aa: CASSYFSTDTQYF
v_gene: TRBV7-9; d_gene: TRBD2; j_gene: TRBJ2-1; abundance: NA; CDR3nt: TGTGCCAGCAGCTCCCGGGACTATATACGGGATGAGCAGTTCTTC; CDR3aa: CASSSRDYIRDEQFF
v_gene: TRBV4-2; d_gene: TRBD2; j_gene: TRBJ2-7; abundance: NA; CDR3nt: TGTGCCAGCAGCCAAGTCACTAGCGAAGCCTACGAGCAGTACTTC; CDR3aa: CASSQVTSEAYEQYF
v_gene: TRBV30; d_gene: TRBD1; j_gene: TRBJ1-2; abundance: few; CDR3nt: TGTGCCTGGAGTCCCACGGAGACAGGGGGTGCCTATGGCTACACCTTC; CDR3aa: CAWSPTETGGAYGYTF
v_gene: TRBV4-3; d_gene: TRBD2; j_gene: TRBJ2-1; abundance: NA; CDR3nt: TGCGCCAGCAGCCAAGATCGGCTAGCGGGAGTAGCTATTGAGCAGTTCTTC; CDR3aa: CASSQDRLAGVAIEQFF
v_gene: TRBV6-1; d_gene: TRBD2; j_gene: TRBJ2-7; abundance: NA; CDR3nt: TGTGCCAGCAGTGGGGGAGCGGGGGGCTCCTACGAGCAGTACTTC; CDR3aa: CASSGGAGGSYEQYF
v_gene: TRBV2; d_gene: TRBD1; j_gene: TRBJ1-2; abundance: NA; CDR3nt: TGTGCCAGCAGAATGACAGGGTTTGGCTACACCTTC; CDR3aa: CASRMTGFGYTF
v_gene: TRBV4-3; d_gene: NA; j_gene: TRBJ2-7; abundance: NA; CDR3nt: TGCGCCAGCAGCCAAGATCGGCAGGGGAACTACGAGCAGTACTTC; CDR3aa: CASSQDRQGNYEQYF
v_gene: TRBV2; d_gene: NA; j_gene: TRBJ2-7; abundance: NA; CDR3nt: TGTGCCAGCATTCAAGGAGCCTACGAGCAGTACTTC; CDR3aa: CASIQGAYEQYF
v_gene: TRBV14; d_gene: TRBD1; j_gene: TRBJ1-3; abundance: NA; CDR3nt: TGTGCCAGCAGCCAGGGCAGGGGGAGTGGAAACACCATATATTTT; CDR3aa: CASSQGRGSGNTIYF
v_gene: TRBV9; d_gene: NA; j_gene: TRBJ2-1; abundance: NA; CDR3nt: TGTGCCAGCAGTGAGAGCACTGAGCAGTTCTTC; CDR3aa: CASSESTEQFF
v_gene: TRBV5-5; d_gene: TRBD1; j_gene: TRBJ2-6; abundance: NA; CDR3nt: TGTGCCAGCAGCTTTTCCACGGGGACAGGGGGATCTGGGGCCAACGTCCTGACTTTC; CDR3aa: CASSFSTGTGGSGANVLTF
v_gene: TRBV5-4; d_gene: TRBD1; j_gene: TRBJ1-2; abundance: NA; CDR3nt: TGTGCCAGCAGCTTCCAAGGGACAGGGAAGGATGGCTACACCTTC; CDR3aa: CASSFQGTGKDGYTF
v_gene: TRBV27; d_gene: NA; j_gene: TRBJ2-1; abundance: NA; CDR3nt: TGTGCCAGCACCTTCGGGAGCTCCTACAATGAGCAGTTCTTC; CDR3aa: CASTFGSSYNEQFF
v_gene: TRBV7-9; d_gene: TRBD2; j_gene: TRBJ2-7; abundance: NA; CDR3nt: TGTGCCAGCAGCTTAGCGCAAGGGGAGGGGCAGTACTTC; CDR3aa: CASSLAQGEGQYF
v_gene: TRBV7-9; d_gene: TRBD1; j_gene: TRBJ2-2; abundance: few; CDR3nt: TGTGCCAGCAGCCACCTGAAACCGGGACAGGGCACCGGGGAGCTGTTTTTT; CDR3aa: CASSHLKPGQGTGELFF
v_gene: TRBV11-2; d_gene: TRBD2; j_gene: TRBJ2-5; abundance: NA; CDR3nt: TGTGCCAGCAGCTTCCGAGCGGGAACTGAGACCCAGTACTTC; CDR3aa: CASSFRAGTETQYF
v_gene: TRBV6-4; d_gene: TRBD2; j_gene: TRBJ2-1; abundance: NA; CDR3nt: TGTGCCAGCAGTGAGCTAGCGGGAGGTCTGAATGAGCAGTTCTTC; CDR3aa: CASSELAGGLNEQFF
v_gene: TRBV13; d_gene: NA; j_gene: TRBJ1-2; abundance: NA; CDR3nt: TGTGCCAGCAGCTTAGGATCCCGGGACATTAATGGCTACACCTTC; CDR3aa: CASSLGSRDINGYTF
v_gene: TRBV16; d_gene: NA; j_gene: TRBJ1-1; abundance: NA; CDR3nt: TGTGCCAGCAGCCCCGGGGGGGGCGAAGCTTTCTTT; CDR3aa: CASSPGGGEAFF
v_gene: TRBV18; d_gene: TRBD1; j_gene: TRBJ2-7; abundance: NA; CDR3nt: TGTGCCAGCTCAGGCGGGACAGGGATCTACGAGCAGTACTTC; CDR3aa: CASSGGTGIYEQYF
v_gene: TRBV30; d_gene: TRBD2; j_gene: TRBJ2-1; abundance: NA; CDR3nt: TGTGCCTGGAGTGTGGCTAGCGGGAGTGTTAATGAGCAGTTCTTC; CDR3aa: CAWSVASGSVNEQFF
v_gene: TRBV4-2; d_gene: TRBD2; j_gene: TRBJ2-7; abundance: once; CDR3nt: TGTGCCAGCAGCCAGGCGACTAGCGGGCTGTACGAGCAGTACTTC; CDR3aa: CASSQATSGLYEQYF
v_gene: TRBV7-2; d_gene: TRBD2; j_gene: TRBJ2-1; abundance: NA; CDR3nt: TGTGCCAGCAGCGGGGGGACTAGCGGAGAAGAGCAGTTCTTC; CDR3aa: CASSGGTSGEEQFF
v_gene: TRBV4-1; d_gene: NA; j_gene: TRBJ2-7; abundance: NA; CDR3nt: TGCGCCAGCAGCCTGACGGGTTGGGAGCAGTACTTC; CDR3aa: CASSLTGWEQYF
v_gene: TRBV5-5; d_gene: NA; j_gene: TRBJ2-5; abundance: NA; CDR3nt: TGTGCCAGCAGCTTGTCAGGCATACAAGAGACCCAGTACTTC; CDR3aa: CASSLSGIQETQYF
v_gene: TRBV7-9; d_gene: NA; j_gene: TRBJ1-1; abundance: NA; CDR3nt: TGTGCCAGCAGCCTTGCGGAGCTAGCCACTGAAGCTTTCTTT; CDR3aa: CASSLAELATEAFF
v_gene: TRBV30; d_gene: NA; j_gene: TRBJ2-7; abundance: NA; CDR3nt: TGTGCCTGGAGTTCTGGAGGAGGCGGCGAGCAGTACTTC; CDR3aa: CAWSSGGGGEQYF
v_gene: TRBV12-5; d_gene: TRBD2; j_gene: TRBJ2-1; abundance: NA; CDR3nt: TGTGCTAGTGGTCCGTTGCTAGCGGGAGACTACAATGAGCAGTTCTTC; CDR3aa: CASGPLLAGDYNEQFF
v_gene: TRBV29-1; d_gene: NA; j_gene: TRBJ1-3; abundance: NA; CDR3nt: TGCAGCGTTTTAATCCCACGCGGCACCATATATTTT; CDR3aa: CSVLIPRGTIYF
v_gene: TRBV28; d_gene: NA; j_gene: TRBJ2-5; abundance: NA; CDR3nt: TGTGCCAGCAGTCGGCCGGCCCCCGCGGGGGAGACCCAGTACTTC; CDR3aa: CASSRPAPAGETQYF
v_gene: TRBV29-1; d_gene: NA; j_gene: TRBJ1-2; abundance: NA; CDR3nt: TGCAGCGTTCCCCGAAGGGGCGGCTATGGCTACACCTTC; CDR3aa: CSVPRRGGYGYTF
v_gene: TRBV7-9; d_gene: NA; j_gene: TRBJ1-4; abundance: once; CDR3nt: TGTGCCAGCAGCTTAGTGTCAGGGTTGAATGAAAAACTGTTTTTT; CDR3aa: CASSLVSGLNEKLFF
v_gene: TRBV29-1; d_gene: TRBD2; j_gene: TRBJ2-5; abundance: NA; CDR3nt: TGCAGCGTTGAAGAGGGGATAGCGGGAGGGCCTGGGGAGACCCAGTACTTC; CDR3aa: CSVEEGIAGGPGETQYF
v_gene: TRBV15; d_gene: TRBD1; j_gene: TRBJ2-7; abundance: NA; CDR3nt: TGTGCCACCAGCAGAGATAGGGACAGATACTACGAGCAGTACTTC; CDR3aa: CATSRDRDRYYEQYF
v_gene: TRBV4-3; d_gene: NA; j_gene: TRBJ2-2; abundance: NA; CDR3nt: TGCGCCAGCAGCCAAGAGCTGGCTAGTTCACCCGGGGAGCTGTTTTTT; CDR3aa: CASSQELASSPGELFF
v_gene: TRBV7-2; d_gene: NA; j_gene: TRBJ2-7; abundance: NA; CDR3nt: TGTGCCAGCAGCTTTAGCACCGACTCCTACGAGCAGTACTTC; CDR3aa: CASSFSTDSYEQYF
v_gene: TRBV27; d_gene: NA; j_gene: TRBJ1-2; abundance: NA; CDR3nt: TGTGCCAGCAGTTTAGGGCCAGACTATGGCTACACCTTC; CDR3aa: CASSLGPDYGYTF
v_gene: TRBV28; d_gene: NA; j_gene: TRBJ2-1; abundance: NA; CDR3nt: TGTGCCAGCAGTTTACCCGGACTTAACAATGAGCAGTTCTTC; CDR3aa: CASSLPGLNNEQFF
v_gene: TRBV7-3; d_gene: TRBD2; j_gene: TRBJ2-1; abundance: NA; CDR3nt: TGTGCCAGCAGCTCGACCTTACTAGCGGGAGGGCTGGATGAGCAGTTCTTC; CDR3aa: CASSSTLLAGGLDEQFF
v_gene: TRBV7-2; d_gene: TRBD2; j_gene: TRBJ2-7; abundance: NA; CDR3nt: TGTGCCAGCAGCTTACTCCTAGCGGCGGAAACCTACGAGCAGTACTTC; CDR3aa: CASSLLLAAETYEQYF
v_gene: TRBV7-3; d_gene: TRBD2; j_gene: TRBJ2-1; abundance: NA; CDR3nt: TGTGCCAGCAGCTTAGGGGGTGGTGCGGGGGATGAGCAGTTCTTC; CDR3aa: CASSLGGGAGDEQFF
v_gene: TRBV4-3; d_gene: TRBD1; j_gene: TRBJ1-5; abundance: medium-sized; CDR3nt: TGCGCCAGCAGCCCGGGGACAGGCAATCAGCCCCAGCATTTT; CDR3aa: CASSPGTGNQPQHF
v_gene: TRBV28; d_gene: TRBD1; j_gene: TRBJ2-7; abundance: NA; CDR3nt: TGTGCCAGCAGTCTAGGGACAGGGCCGTCCTACGAGCAGTACTTC; CDR3aa: CASSLGTGPSYEQYF
v_gene: TRBV28; d_gene: NA; j_gene: TRBJ2-7; abundance: NA; CDR3nt: TGTGCCAGCAGTCCCTACCTGAACGAGCAGTACTTC; CDR3aa: CASSPYLNEQYF
v_gene: TRBV4-1; d_gene: NA; j_gene: TRBJ1-2; abundance: NA; CDR3nt: TGCGCCAGCAGCCAAGGACAGGCCTCCTATGGCTACACCTTC; CDR3aa: CASSQGQASYGYTF
v_gene: TRBV28; d_gene: TRBD2; j_gene: TRBJ2-4; abundance: NA; CDR3nt: TGTGCCAGCAGCCCCCGACTAGCGCGGGAGGTTAACATTCAGTACTTC; CDR3aa: CASSPRLAREVNIQYF